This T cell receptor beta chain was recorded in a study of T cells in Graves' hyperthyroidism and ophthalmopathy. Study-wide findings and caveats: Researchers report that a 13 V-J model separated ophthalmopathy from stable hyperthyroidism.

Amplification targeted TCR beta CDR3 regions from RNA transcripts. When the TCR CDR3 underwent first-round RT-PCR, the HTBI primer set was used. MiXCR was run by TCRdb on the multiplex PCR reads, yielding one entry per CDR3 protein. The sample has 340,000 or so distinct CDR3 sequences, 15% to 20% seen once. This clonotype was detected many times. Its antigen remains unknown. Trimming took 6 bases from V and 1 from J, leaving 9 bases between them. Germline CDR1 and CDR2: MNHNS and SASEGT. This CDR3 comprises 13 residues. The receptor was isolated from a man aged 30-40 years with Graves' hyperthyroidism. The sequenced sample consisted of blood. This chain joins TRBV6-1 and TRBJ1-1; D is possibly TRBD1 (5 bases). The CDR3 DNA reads TGTGCCAGCAGGGGACGGAGGAACACTGAAGCTTTCTTT. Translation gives CASRGRRNTEAFF.